This T cell receptor (beta chain) was documented in a study of blood T cells in healthy people across ages (dated by TCRdb to between 2014 and 2017). About the full investigation: In model experiments, template switching captured about one uniquely barcoded TCR beta cDNA molecule for every two T cells. To track age-related changes in TCR beta repertoire diversity, the study relied on deep sequencing normalized with unique cDNA molecular identifiers. To avoid experimental bias, donors of different ages were distributed randomly across sequencing lanes. Four age groups were formed from the donors: young (average approximately 15 years), middle-aged (around 41), aged (approximately 60) and long-lived (roughly 81). Using the same blood draw, the study looked at two additional independent replicas of 1 million unique cDNA reads for two donors, one aged 18 to 30 and the other aged 80 or older.

As to this clonotype: Its antigen remains undetermined. Base-call qualities are not available, and no considerably larger clone is one nucleotide away.

The donors were roughly 39 Caucasian individuals from Russia, aged roughly 6 to 100 years, who were systemically healthy. Each donor gave approximately 10 milliliters of peripheral blood, collected into EDTA-treated Vacutainer tubes. Ficoll-Paque density-gradient centrifugation was used to isolate PBMCs, with at least 6.5 million per sample. Trizol reagent was used to extract total RNA from PBMCs, with at least 5 micrograms per sample. For every donor, an aliquot of PBMCs went through flow cytometry to measure the percentages of naive CD45RAhigh/CD27high T cells. Findings and caveats that apply to the study as a whole: There was a strong correlation between observed TCR beta diversity and the percentage of naive T cells measured by flow cytometry. Because donor CMV infection status was unknown, age-related changes in expanded clonotypes were potentially confounded. Conclusive comparison of naive and antigen-experienced compartments was prevented by the profiling of bulk unsorted PBMCs. Estimates of total diversity based on one million sequenced T cells were considered lower bounds and underestimates. Compared with the aged group, the long-lived group had more naive CD4+ T cells, fewer expanded clones and increased TCR diversity, a pattern suggesting age selection. As age increased, observed TCR beta diversity per million T cells dropped in a roughly linear way, and a significant reduction was already evident by age roughly 40.

Libraries were built with 5' RACE. TCRdb names Illumina HiSeq 2500 as the instrument used. The second PCR ran for about 6 to 12 cycles and used a J-beta primer mix along with a sample-barcoded 5' primer. A unique molecular identifier was introduced onto each TCR beta cDNA molecule by a template-switch 5' adaptor carrying 12 random nucleotides. Each sample yielded at least 3 million CDR3-containing paired-end reads. All of the RNA was converted into first-strand cDNA using the Mint cDNA synthesis kit, with a TRBC-specific oligonucleotide serving as the primer. Following uracil-DNA glycosylase treatment, a first 18-cycle PCR with universal primers M1SS and BC2_uni_R was performed on all cDNA. The published analysis was carried out like this. For normalization, 1 million high-quality reads were randomly selected from each sample, with every read carrying a distinct molecular identifier. Reads with shared molecular identifiers were discarded instead of being binned into consensus sequences. MiTCR, set to a Q25 quality threshold and the strictest error-elimination algorithm, was used for CDR3 identification, clonotype clustering and error correction. A nonparametric unseen species model with Euler transformation was used to estimate a lower bound on total TCR beta diversity. In TCRdb, the public reads were trimmed at Q25 with fastp and aligned with MiXCR, with productive beta chains retained. Each CDR3 protein gets just one entry, which takes the most common genes and DNA from the rows behind it. TCRdb's processing, not the authors', yielded these V and J calls. The sample includes about 1,400,000 distinct CDR3 sequences, with 55% to 75% observed a single time. The ten largest clones capture 6.5% to 8% of the sample.

The germline V gene supplies CDR1 SGHRS and CDR2 YFSETQ. CDR3 length: 16 amino acids, cysteine to phenylalanine. The only DNA kept is the CDR3, 48 bases in frame from the first base. V is clipped by 3 bases and J by 2 bases, and the sequence between their germline boundaries is 16 bases long. The clonotype originates from a man between 18 and 35 years old in good health. The rearranged chain carries TRBV5-1 and TRBJ2-3; the D call could be TRBD1 or TRBD2, with each sharing 5 bases. Source material: blood. The nucleotide sequence reads as follows: TGCGCCAGCAGCTCGCCACGGGACCACACCACAGATACGCAGTATTTT. Protein translation: CASSSPRDHTTDTQYF.